These T cell receptor beta chains were read from a single sample in a study of cytomegalovirus exposure and HLA in healthy donors. The repertoire was sequenced with immunoSEQ multiplex PCR; TCRdb's copy has only in-frame clones and lacks some. The sample lists some 110,000 clones; 55% to 65% were seen once. Input material: PBMCs. These receptors originate from a woman aged 25 to 39 in good health and CMV-seronegative. The CDR3 runs from the conserved cysteine through the conserved F or W. D genes are given only for firm matches. Not all rows give a size; the values are once, few, many and, for expanded clones, a class.

CDR3 length,clone size,D gene,V gene,J gene,CDR3 DNA,CDR3 protein
13,NA,TRBD1,TRBV7-9,TRBJ1-5,TGTGCCACCCTCCCGGATGGGGGACAGTCCCAGCATTTT,CATLPDGGQSQHF
13,NA,TRBD2,TRBV2,TRBJ2-2,TGTGCCAGCACCGGACTAGTCCCCGGGGAGCTGTTTTTT,CASTGLVPGELFF
15,NA,NA,TRBV4-1,TRBJ2-3,TGCGCCAGCAGCCAAGTTAAGACAAGCACAGATACGCAGTATTTT,CASSQVKTSTDTQYF
14,NA,NA,TRBV6-6,TRBJ2-1,TGTGCCAGCAGCTCGACTAGTCTTAGCAATGAGCAGTTCTTC,CASSSTSLSNEQFF
16,NA,TRBD1,TRBV30,TRBJ1-1,TGTGCCTGGAGTACGTGGACAGGGATGGGAAACACTGAAGCTTTCTTT,CAWSTWTGMGNTEAFF
16,NA,NA,TRBV7-8,TRBJ1-1,TGTGCCAGCAGTCTACATTCAGGGGCTCCGAACACTGAAGCTTTCTTT,CASSLHSGAPNTEAFF
15,NA,NA,TRBV4-3,TRBJ2-6,TGCGCCAGCAGCCAACAGGGGACTGGGGCCAACGTCCTGACTTTC,CASSQQGTGANVLTF
14,NA,TRBD2,TRBV5-1,TRBJ2-7,TGCGCCAGCACCGTCACTAGCGGGAGCTACGAGCAGTACTTC,CASTVTSGSYEQYF
16,NA,NA,TRBV28,TRBJ1-5,TGTGCCAGCAGTTTGTTCGGGGTTGTTGGCAATCAGCCCCAGCATTTT,CASSLFGVVGNQPQHF
15,NA,TRBD1,TRBV4-1,TRBJ1-5,TGCGCCAGCAGCCAAAGACAGGGGGCCGATCAGCCCCAGCATTTT,CASSQRQGADQPQHF
14,NA,TRBD1,TRBV13,TRBJ2-5,TGTGCCAGCAGCTTCGACAGGGCTCAAGAGACCCAGTACTTC,CASSFDRAQETQYF
17,NA,TRBD2,TRBV2,TRBJ2-7,TGTGCCAGCAGGTATAGCGGTGTTCGACTAGCGGGAAACGAGCAGTACTTC,CASRYSGVRLAGNEQYF
13,NA,NA,TRBV6-5,TRBJ2-6,TGTGCCAGCAGGGTCGGGGGGGCCAACGTCCTGACTTTC,CASRVGGANVLTF
12,few,NA,TRBV7-5,TRBJ2-3,TGTGCCAGAAGCCGTAGCGCAGATACGCAGTATTTT,CARSRSADTQYF
14,NA,TRBD2,TRBV28,TRBJ2-1,TGTGCCAGCAGTTTGCTAGCGGGAGACAATGAGCAGTTCTTC,CASSLLAGDNEQFF
15,NA,NA,TRBV4-1,TRBJ1-4,TGCGCCAGCAGCGAGGGCCTAACAACTAATGAAAAACTGTTTTTT,CASSEGLTTNEKLFF
14,NA,TRBD1,TRBV2,TRBJ2-1,TGTGCCAGCAACGGACAGGGCTCCTACAATGAGCAGTTCTTC,CASNGQGSYNEQFF
14,NA,NA,TRBV28,TRBJ1-5,TGTGCCAGCGCACGGAGGGATAGCAATCAGCCCCAGCATTTT,CASARRDSNQPQHF
12,NA,NA,TRBV5-1,TRBJ1-1,TGCGCCACCCTAGGGGAAGGTACTGAAGCTTTCTTT,CATLGEGTEAFF
13,NA,NA,TRBV30,TRBJ2-7,TGTGCCTGGACTAGGAAGGGGTTTAACGAGCAGTACTTC,CAWTRKGFNEQYF
16,few,TRBD1,TRBV19,TRBJ1-1,TGTGCCAGTAGTAAGACAGGGTCGGCGTTGAACACTGAAGCTTTCTTT,CASSKTGSALNTEAFF
17,NA,NA,TRBV4-1,TRBJ2-7,TGCGCCAGCAGCCAAGGGCCTTCCGGGACTCCTTCCTACGAGCAGTACTTC,CASSQGPSGTPSYEQYF